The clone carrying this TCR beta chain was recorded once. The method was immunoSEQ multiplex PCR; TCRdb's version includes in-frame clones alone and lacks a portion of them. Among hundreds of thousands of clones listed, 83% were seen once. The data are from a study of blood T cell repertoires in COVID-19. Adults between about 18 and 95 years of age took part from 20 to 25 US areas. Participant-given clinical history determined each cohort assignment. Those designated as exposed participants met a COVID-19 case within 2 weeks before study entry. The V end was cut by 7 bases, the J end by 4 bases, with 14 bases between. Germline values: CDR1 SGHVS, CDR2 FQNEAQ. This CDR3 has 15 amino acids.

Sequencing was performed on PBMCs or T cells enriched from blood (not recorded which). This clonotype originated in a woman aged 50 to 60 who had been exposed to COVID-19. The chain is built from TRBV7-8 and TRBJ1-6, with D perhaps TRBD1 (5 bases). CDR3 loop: CASTAGGLYNSPLHF. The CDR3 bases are TGTGCCAGCACTGCCGGGGGGTTATATAATTCACCCCTCCACTTT.